This TCR beta chain originates from a study of cytomegalovirus exposure and HLA in healthy donors. The PCR had 60 Vbeta and 13 Jbeta primers. TCRdb's copy holds only in-frame clones and misses some; the assay was immunoSEQ multiplex PCR. The sample has 100,000 to 150,000 clones; 80% are singletons. Comment on this clone: The antigen remains unidentified.

The CDR3 is 15 residues long. Germline CDR1 reads MNHEY; CDR2 reads SVGAGI. V was trimmed by 4 bases and J by 1 base, leaving 8 bases between them. General study findings and limits: It was reported in a later analysis that an Asian-associated ancestry cluster showed fewer N-insertions than the 666-donor mean.

Sample: PBMCs. The V call is TRBV6-5, the J call TRBJ2-6; D unclear. This TCR came from a man younger than 40 in good health and CMV-seropositive. The CDR3 here is CASSSLISGANVLTF. CDR3 coding DNA: TGTGCCAGCAGTTCGCTAATTTCTGGGGCCAACGTCCTGACTTTC.